This TCR beta chain is drawn from a study of T cells in Graves' hyperthyroidism and ophthalmopathy. In the study overall: At initial diagnosis, before any treatment had begun, peripheral blood was obtained.

Amplification yielded TCR beta CDR3 regions, with RNA transcripts as the source. With the HTBI primer set, the TCR CDR3 went through a first round of RT-PCR. Via MiXCR, TCRdb re-called the multiplex PCR reads, giving one row per CDR3 protein. Of 700,000 to 850,000 distinct CDR3 sequences in the sample, 35% are singletons; the top ten hold 31%. In its sample, this clonotype was seen many times. Using 10 ml of fresh peripheral blood, PBMCs were prepared. The TCR comes from a woman between 35 and 50 years old with Graves' hyperthyroidism. Sequencing input: blood.

The CDR3 sequence: CASSLSGGASGYTF. CDR3 coding DNA: TGTGCCAGCAGCCTGTCAGGGGGCGCATCTGGCTACACCTTC. V usage is TRBV7-3 and J usage is TRBJ1-2; TRBD1 aligns across 8 bases. The CDR3 sequence is 14 residues long. Losses at the gene ends were 5 bases for V and 7 bases for J; bases not matched to a gene: 9. Germline loops: CDR1 SGHTA, CDR2 FQGTGA. Combining the CDR3 with reference TRBV7-3 and TRBJ1-2 gives the whole variable domain GAGVSQTPSNKVTEKGKYVELRCDPISGHTALYWYRQSLGQGPEFLIYFQGTGAADDSGLPNDRFFAVRPEGSVSTLKIQRTERGDSAVYLCASSLSGGASGYTFGSGTRLTVV.